This T cell receptor beta chain derives from a study of blood T cell repertoires in COVID-19. In the study overall: Samples came from the United States, Italy and Spain, spanning acute and convalescent COVID-19. T cells, B-cell-depleted T cells, or PBMCs supplied cDNA or gDNA.

Under the authors' procedure: Cell counts per sample came from amplifying reference gene primers. Sequenced by immunoSEQ multiplex PCR; TCRdb stores in-frame clones only, minus some. V and J calls and clone size are as listed in that table; D and trimming were resolved from the DNA. The data contain around 300,000 clones, about 80% of them singletons. Points on this clone: The same CDR3 is also encoded by other DNA sequences in this sample.

Sequencing was performed on peripheral blood. The sequence derives from a woman aged 50 to 65 who had recovered from COVID-19.

The CDR3 reads CASSLAGTGGEGYTF. As DNA, the CDR3 is TGCGCCAGCAGCTTGGCCGGGACAGGGGGCGAGGGCTACACCTTC. The J gene is TRBJ1-2, the V gene TRBV5-1; 12 bases agree with TRBD1. The CDR3 contains 15 residues. The germline V gene has CDR1 SGHRS and CDR2 YFSETQ. J lost 8 bases, V lost 0 bases, and 5 bases had no gene match.